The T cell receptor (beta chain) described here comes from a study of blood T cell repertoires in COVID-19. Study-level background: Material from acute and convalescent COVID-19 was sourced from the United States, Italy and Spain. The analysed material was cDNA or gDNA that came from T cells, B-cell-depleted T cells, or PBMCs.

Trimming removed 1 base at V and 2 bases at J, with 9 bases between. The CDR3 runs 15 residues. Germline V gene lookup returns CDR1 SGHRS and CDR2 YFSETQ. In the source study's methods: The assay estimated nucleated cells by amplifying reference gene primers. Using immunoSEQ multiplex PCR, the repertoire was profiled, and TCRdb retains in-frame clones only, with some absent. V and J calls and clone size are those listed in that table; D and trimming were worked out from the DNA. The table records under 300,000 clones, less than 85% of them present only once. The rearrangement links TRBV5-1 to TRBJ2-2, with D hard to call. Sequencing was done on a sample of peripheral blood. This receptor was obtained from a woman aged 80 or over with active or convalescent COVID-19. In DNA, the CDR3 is TGCGCCAGCAGCTTGCGAGGAGATAACACCGGGGAGCTGTTTTTT. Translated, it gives CASSLRGDNTGELFF.